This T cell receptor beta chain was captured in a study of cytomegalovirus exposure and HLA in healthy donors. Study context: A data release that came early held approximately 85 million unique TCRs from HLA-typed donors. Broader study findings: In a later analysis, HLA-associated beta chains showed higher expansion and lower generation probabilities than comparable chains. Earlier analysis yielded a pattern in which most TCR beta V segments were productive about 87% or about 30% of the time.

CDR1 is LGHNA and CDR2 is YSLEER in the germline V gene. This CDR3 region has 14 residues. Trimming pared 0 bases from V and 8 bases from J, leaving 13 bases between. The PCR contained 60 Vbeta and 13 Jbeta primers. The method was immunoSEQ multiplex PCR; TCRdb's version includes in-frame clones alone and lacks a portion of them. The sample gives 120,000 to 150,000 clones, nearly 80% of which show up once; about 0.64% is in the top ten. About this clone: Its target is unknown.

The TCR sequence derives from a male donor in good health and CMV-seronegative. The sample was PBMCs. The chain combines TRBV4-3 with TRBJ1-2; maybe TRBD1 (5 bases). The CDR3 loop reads CASSQEWQGDGYTF. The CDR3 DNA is TGCGCCAGCAGCCAAGAGTGGCAGGGCGACGGCTACACCTTC.